Listed here are 8 T cell receptor beta chains from one sample, sequenced in a study of blood T cell repertoires in COVID-19 (TCRdb year 2020). Libraries were built with the immunoSEQ multiplex PCR assay. Sourced from immuneACCESS, this table was stored by TCRdb with only in-frame sequences that have V and J called. A share of the clones is absent; for the studies checked, an unresolved V gene accounts for under half, and the remainder has no known explanation. The sample profile shows 120,000 or so clones; 85% of them were found once. The top ten hold 25% to 30% of the sample. The material sequenced was peripheral blood. Source of these receptors: a woman at least 80 years old with acute or convalescent COVID-19.

This clone is a singleton in its sample. The chain links TRBV9 to TRBJ1-2, with TRBD1 identical over 9 bases. In germline, CDR1 is SGDLS, CDR2 YYNGEE. CDR3 length: 14 amino acids. The V and J ends lost 3 bases and 7 bases, in that order; junction bases with no gene match: 7. The CDR3 protein is CASSEQGATFGYTF. CDR3 bases: TGTGCCAGCAGCGAACAGGGGGCGACATTTGGCTACACCTTC.

This clone was detected only a few times. At the DNA level, this CDR3 is encoded by other sequences in the same sample as well. The CDR3 DNA is TGTGCCACCAGCAGAGCTAGGGATACGCAGTATTTT. As protein: CATSRARDTQYF. The gene calls are TRBV15 and TRBJ2-3; D remains ambiguous. In germline, CDR1 is LNHNV, CDR2 YYDKDF (reference sequence). The CDR3 spans 12 residues. V lost 1 base to trimming and J lost 6 bases, with 5 bases between them. Complete variable domain (other parts from reference TRBV15 and TRBJ2-3): DAMVIQNPRYQVTQFGKPVTLSCSQTLNHNVMYWYQQKSSQAPKLLFHYYDKDFNNEADTPDNFQSRRPNTSFCFLDIRSPGLGDTAMYLCATSRARDTQYFGPGTRLTVL.

The rearrangement links TRBV6-1 to TRBJ1-5, with D possibly being TRBD1 (5 bases). Trimming removed 2 bases from V and 1 base from J, with 12 bases in between. Germline CDR1 MNHNS, CDR2 SASEGT. This CDR3 comprises 16 residues. The CDR3: CASSEFDRYSNQPQHF. CDR3 DNA sequence: TGTGCCAGCAGTGAATTTGACAGATACAGCAATCAGCCCCAGCATTTT.

This clone was recorded a few times. The V call is TRBV5-6, the J call TRBJ1-1; TRBD1 matches 7 bases. V shed 0 bases, J shed 4 bases, and the junction held 6 bases outside the gene matches. This CDR3 region has 15 residues. The germline V gene encodes CDR1 SGHDT and CDR2 YYEEEE. The CDR3 nucleotides are TGTGCCAGCAGCTTGGCCAGGGGGATCGTCACTGAAGCTTTCTTT. This gives the protein CASSLARGIVTEAFF.

V and J are TRBV5-5 and TRBJ1-2, with 8 positions matching TRBD1. Trimming at V came to 4 bases and at J to 1 base, leaving 3 bases not matched to a gene. The CDR3 loop spans 14 amino acids. Germline V gene sequence: CDR1 SGHKS, CDR2 YYEKEE (reference sequence). The CDR3 here is CASSGRGLNYGYTF. The CDR3 coding sequence is TGTGCCAGCAGCGGCAGGGGGCTTAACTATGGCTACACCTTC.

The chain has TRBV6-4 and TRBJ1-2; 7 nucleotides agree with TRBD1. Germline V gene lookup returns CDR1 MRHNA and CDR2 SNTAGT. V trimming: 6 bases; J trimming: 12 bases; junction bases outside the gene matches: 13. CDR3 length: 13 residues. CDR3 nucleotides: TGTGCCAGCAGCCGGGACAGCGGTCAGGTGGACACCTTC. It is translated as CASSRDSGQVDTF.

The V gene is TRBV5-1, the J gene TRBJ1-3; 8 nucleotides agree with TRBD1. The trim removed 2 bases at V and 3 bases at J, leaving 7 bases unmatched. Germline CDR1 SGHRS, CDR2 YFSETQ. The CDR3 covers 16 residues. DNA of the CDR3: TGCGCCAGCAGCTTTTTGGGGACAGGCGTTGGAAACACCATATATTTT. This gives the protein CASSFLGTGVGNTIYF.

V and J are TRBV5-1 and TRBJ1-4; 8 bases are a match to TRBD1. The CDR3 spans 16 residues. With V trimmed by 5 bases and J by 0 bases, 6 bases remained unmatched. CDR1 and CDR2 from the germline V gene are SGHRS and YFSETQ. The CDR3: CASSLGQVSTNEKLFF. CDR3 DNA sequence: TGCGCCAGCAGTCTGGGACAGGTTTCAACTAATGAAAAACTGTTTTTT.